This TCR beta chain was documented in a study of cytomegalovirus exposure and HLA in healthy donors. The study's findings and limits: Many donors shared some public TCRs, even though most TCR sequences were rare. Cytomegalovirus-associated TCR beta chains were listed, numbering some 180.

This CDR3 spans 13 amino acids. The J segment lost 5 bases and the V segment lost 6 bases, leaving 4 bases of the junction unmatched. Germline CDR1 LNHDA, CDR2 SQIVND (reference sequence). The PCR used 60 Vbeta and 13 Jbeta primers. Profiling relied on immunoSEQ multiplex PCR, and the TCRdb table lists in-frame clones only, not all of them. This sample has some 110,000 clones; 60% to 80% occur once, and the top ten carry approximately 8.6%. This clone was seen a handful of times. Antigen unknown. The chain joins TRBV19 to TRBJ1-2, with 9 positions matching TRBD1. The origin of this receptor is a woman aged 40-49 years in good health and CMV-seropositive. Sequencing used PBMCs. CDR3 nucleotide sequence: TGTGCCAGTAGACCCGGGACAGGGTATGGCTACACCTTC. Its protein is CASRPGTGYGYTF.